The 22 T cell receptor beta chains below all came from one sample that was sequenced in a study of T cells in Graves' hyperthyroidism and ophthalmopathy. TCR beta CDR3 regions were amplified from RNA transcripts. The HTBI primer set was used in a first-round RT-PCR of the TCR CDR3. TCRdb re-derived calls from the multiplex PCR reads in MiXCR, one entry per CDR3 protein. The sample contains about 380,000 distinct CDR3 sequences, about 13% of which appear only once. Material: blood. The receptor set was obtained from a man aged 25 to 40 with Graves' hyperthyroidism that later progressed to Graves' ophthalmopathy.

The table lists this clonotype with many counts. The rearrangement joins TRBV15 to TRBJ2-3; D remains unclear. There are 13 residues in the CDR3. Germline V gene data show CDR1 as LNHNV and CDR2 as YYDKDF (reference sequence). The germline V and J ends were trimmed by 2 bases and 7 bases, with 10 bases remaining between them. The CDR3, as DNA: TGTGCCACCAGCAGACAGAGAGGCTATACGCAGTATTTT. Protein sequence: CATSRQRGYTQYF.

CDR3 nucleotide sequence: TGTGCCTGGAGTGGGAAGAGCTCCTATAATTCACCCCTCCACTTT. Translated: CAWSGKSSYNSPLHF. The chain combines TRBV30 with TRBJ1-6; D is uncertain. The V gene's germline CDR1 is GTSNPN and CDR2 SVGIG (reference sequence). There are 15 residues in the CDR3. The V gene lost 1 base and the J gene lost 0 bases, with 7 bases spanning the gap.

This clonotype has at least ten counts. CDR3 DNA sequence: TGCAGCGTCCGGACAGGAGGTACACACGAGACCCAGTACTTC. Translation: CSVRTGGTHETQYF. The chain has TRBV29-1 and TRBJ2-5, with 7 bases that match TRBD1. Germline assignment: CDR1 SQVTM and CDR2 ANQGSEA. J was trimmed by 5 bases and V by 6 bases; bases with no gene match: 12. The CDR3 spans 14 residues.

This clonotype has ten or more counts. The chain has TRBV7-9 and TRBJ2-1; D may be TRBD1 (6 bases). This CDR3 region has 16 residues. Germline CDR1 and CDR2: SEHNR and FQNEAQ (reference sequence). Trimming took 5 bases from V and 3 from J, leaving 17 bases between them. This chain's CDR3 is CASSVRLRDNYNEQFF. For the CDR3, the DNA is TGTGCCAGCAGCGTTCGCCTCCGGGACAACTACAATGAGCAGTTCTTC. The variable domain in full, completed from reference TRBV7-9 and TRBJ2-1, reads DTGVSQNPRHKITKRGQNVTFRCDPISEHNRLYWYRQTLGQGPEFLTYFQNEAQLEKSRLLSDRFSAERPKGSFSTLEIQRTEQGDSAMYLCASSVRLRDNYNEQFFGPGTRLTVL.

This sequence joins TRBV19 and TRBJ1-3, with D perhaps TRBD1 (6 bases). V lost 8 bases, J lost 2 bases, and 16 bases lay in between. Germline CDR1 is LNHDA and CDR2 is SQIVND (reference sequence). The CDR3 contains 15 residues. The CDR3 region has the DNA TGTGCCAGTGGCAACAGGGATGGGACTGGAAACACCATATATTTT. Translation gives CASGNRDGTGNTIYF.

In its sample, this clonotype was seen many times. The chain recombines TRBV11-2 with TRBJ1-6, with 8 bases fitting TRBD1. J was trimmed by 6 bases and V by 6 bases; bases with no gene match: 4. The CDR3 spans 14 residues. The germline CDR1 and CDR2 sequences are SGHAT and FQNNGV. CDR3 residues: CASRWDRSNSPLHF. The CDR3 bases are TGTGCCAGCAGGTGGGACAGGTCTAATTCACCCCTCCACTTT. The full variable domain, rest sourced from reference TRBV11-2 and TRBJ1-6, is EAGVAQSPRYKIIEKRQSVAFWCNPISGHATLYWYQQILGQGPKLLIQFQNNGVVDDSQLPKDRFSAERLKGVDSTLKIQPAKLEDSAVYLCASRWDRSNSPLHFGNGTRLTVT.

The J gene is TRBJ2-6, the V gene TRBV6-2 or TRBV6-3, with D perhaps TRBD1 (6 bases). Germline values: CDR1 MNHEY, CDR2 SVGEGT. This CDR3 has 14 residues. The V end was cut by 9 bases, the J end by 4 bases, with 13 bases between. CDR3 protein: CASYTGYGANVLTF. The CDR3 coding sequence is TGTGCCAGTTACACAGGGTACGGGGCCAACGTCCTGACTTTC.

The chain uses TRBV6-1 and TRBJ2-1, with 10 bases matching TRBD1. This CDR3 spans 15 amino acids. Losses at the gene ends were 6 bases for V and 6 bases for J; bases not matched to a gene: 8. Germline V gene lookup returns CDR1 MNHNS and CDR2 SASEGT. The CDR3 here is CASRDGQGDLNEQFF. The CDR3 DNA reads TGTGCCAGCAGAGACGGACAGGGGGATCTCAATGAGCAGTTCTTC.

This clonotype was observed many times. The chain recombines TRBV5-1 with TRBJ1-1, with 7 bases matching TRBD1. The germline CDR1 and CDR2 sequences are SGHRS and YFSETQ. J was trimmed by 1 base and V by 4 bases; bases with no gene match: 7. The CDR3 runs to 15 residues. The CDR3 region is CASSPGGTANTEAFF. CDR3 nucleotides: TGCGCCAGCAGCCCCGGCGGGACAGCGAACACTGAAGCTTTCTTT.

V usage is TRBV3-1 and J usage is TRBJ2-2; weak D call: TRBD1 (5 bases). The V gene's germline CDR1 is LGHDT and CDR2 YNNKEL (reference sequence). The V end was cut by 3 bases, the J end by 6 bases, with 23 bases between. The CDR3 length is 18 residues. Here the CDR3 DNA reads TGTGCCAGCAGCCATAGGGGATCCGCGGTAGGCAAGCCCGGGGAGCTGTTTTTT. This codes for CASSHRGSAVGKPGELFF.

V gene TRBV7-8 combines with J gene TRBJ2-1, with 7 bases fitting TRBD2. Germline V gene lookup returns CDR1 SGHVS and CDR2 FQNEAQ. The junction had 9 bases not matched to a gene; V was cut back by 4 bases and J by 9 bases. The CDR3 consists of 14 residues. The CDR3 here is CASSSPVGLGEQFF. In nucleotides, the CDR3 is TGTGCCAGCAGCTCCCCAGTAGGACTAGGTGAGCAGTTCTTC.

This chain uses TRBV19 with TRBJ2-3, with 13 bases that match TRBD2. The CDR3 sequence is 19 residues long. Germline V gives CDR1 LNHDA, CDR2 SQIVND (reference sequence). J gave up 5 bases and V 6 bases, and 17 bases lay outside the gene matches. The CDR3 DNA sequence: TGTGCCAGTAGCCCGGGACTAGCGGGGTGGAGAGTTGGGGAAGATACGCAGTATTTT. This encodes CASSPGLAGWRVGEDTQYF.

This clonotype was recorded many times. This chain links TRBV7-3 with TRBJ2-3; the match to TRBD2 covers 7 bases. The V segment lost 4 bases and the J segment 0 bases; nucleotides outside the gene matches: 4. The germline CDR1 and CDR2 sequences are SGHTA and FQGTGA. The CDR3 covers 15 residues. CDR3 residues: CASSSRLASTDTQYF. CDR3 in DNA: TGTGCCAGCAGCTCAAGACTAGCTAGCACAGATACGCAGTATTTT.

In this sample, this clonotype turned up many times. J is TRBJ2-1 and V is TRBV11-2; TRBD2 aligns across 8 bases. The CDR3 extends over 16 amino acids. Unmatched junction bases numbered 7, after V lost 5 bases and J lost 1 base. The germline CDR1 and CDR2 sequences are SGHAT and FQNNGV. The CDR3 region is CASSAGGAVSYNEQFF. CDR3 coding DNA: TGTGCCAGCAGCGCCGGGGGGGCCGTATCCTACAATGAGCAGTTCTTC.

The table lists this clonotype with many counts. The gene calls are TRBV28 and TRBJ2-3, with 8 bases fitting TRBD2. This CDR3 spans 14 amino acids. Trimming removed 8 bases from V and 2 bases from J; junction bases left unmatched: 6. Per the germline V gene, CDR1 is MDHEN and CDR2 is SYDVKM. DNA of the CDR3: TGTGCCAGCCGATCGGGGGGGCACACAGATACGCAGTATTTT. Translated, it gives CASRSGGHTDTQYF.

This clonotype has just a few counts. The gene calls are TRBV2 and TRBJ1-3, with D maybe TRBD1 (6 bases). Germline V lookup: CDR1 SNHLY, CDR2 FYNNEI. The V end was cut by 6 bases, the J end by 0 bases, with 18 bases between. The CDR3 loop spans 17 amino acids. CDR3 bases: TGTGCCAGCAGCGCGGGAGTAGGGGGTTACTCTGGAAACACCATATATTTT. This encodes CASSAGVGGYSGNTIYF.

The table lists this clonotype with many counts. The chain combines TRBV24-1 with TRBJ1-5; a possible D gene is TRBD1 (6 bases). The CDR3 is made up of 17 amino acids. Deletions cut 9 bases from V and 6 bases from J, with 26 bases between. Germline CDR1 KGHDR, CDR2 SFDVKD. This CDR3 reads CATPQPTGKSSSQPQHF. The CDR3 region has the DNA TGTGCCACCCCTCAACCAACAGGGAAATCGTCGAGTCAGCCCCAGCATTTT.

This chain uses TRBV3-1 with TRBJ2-5, with D possibly matching TRBD2 (5 bases). The V end was cut by 3 bases, the J end by 5 bases, with 10 bases between. The V gene's germline CDR1 is LGHDT and CDR2 YNNKEL (reference sequence). The CDR3 runs to 13 residues. Here the CDR3 reads CASSHNSGETQYF. The CDR3 DNA sequence: TGTGCCAGCAGCCATAATTCGGGGGAGACCCAGTACTTC.

This rearrangement joins TRBV25-1 to TRBJ2-7, with 8 positions matching TRBD1. Germline values: CDR1 MGHDK, CDR2 SYGVNS. The CDR3 loop spans 16 amino acids. J gave up 4 bases and V 2 bases, and 10 bases lay outside the gene matches. The CDR3 is CASSEGLTTGVYEQYF. The CDR3 DNA sequence: TGTGCCAGCAGTGAAGGACTGACGACAGGGGTGTACGAGCAGTACTTC.

The V gene is TRBV5-4, the J gene TRBJ1-1; the D gene is possibly TRBD1 (5 bases). CDR1 and CDR2 (germline): SGHNT, YYREEE (reference sequence). V was clipped by 6 bases and J by 4 bases, with 13 bases between them. The CDR3 has 13 residues. The CDR3 protein is CASTLVGGTEAFF. DNA of the CDR3: TGTGCCAGCACCCTCGTTGGGGGCACTGAAGCTTTCTTT.

For this clonotype: A much larger clone differs from this one at a single base, so this may be a read error. CDR3 protein: CASSLGLGRKESYNEQFF. CDR3 in DNA: TGCGCCAGCAGCTTGGGGCTCGGCAGGAAGGAGTCCTACAATGAGCAGTTCTTC. The rearrangement links TRBV5-1 to TRBJ2-1; D ambiguous. Germline-derived CDR1 and CDR2 are SGHRS and YFSETQ. Trimming shortened V by 0 bases and J by 1 base, and 17 bases separated the two germline ends. The CDR3 spans 18 residues.

This clonotype was detected many times. DNA of the CDR3: TGTGCCAGCAGAAGGACTAGCGGGGGGTCTAGCACAGATACGCAGTATTTT. Amino acid sequence: CASRRTSGGSSTDTQYF. V gene TRBV3-1 combines with J gene TRBJ2-3; 14 nucleotides agree with TRBD2. Trimming took 6 bases from V and 0 from J; bases not matched to a gene: 5. The V gene's germline CDR1 is LGHDT and CDR2 YNNKEL (reference sequence). The CDR3 consists of 17 residues.